These 19 T cell receptor beta chains originate from one sample sequenced in a study of beta chain features in type 1 diabetes. Findings and limits, study-wide: Shorter TCRB CDR3s, moderately but significantly so, were found in Type 1 diabetes patients in all four CD4+ subsets.

Expressed TCRB transcripts were sequenced because the entire RNA isolate underwent reverse transcription. Some clones are missing from TCRdb's copy, which holds only in-frame ones; the method was immunoSEQ multiplex PCR. The sample contains tens of thousands of clones, roughly 70% of which appear only once. Their target antigens are unknown. Sequenced input: Tregs from blood. These TCRs come from a young woman with type 1 diabetes.

This chain connects TRBV5-1 to TRBJ1-4; 9 bases are shared with TRBD1. The CDR3 is 13 amino acids. V shed 0 bases, J shed 12 bases, and the junction held 3 bases outside the gene matches. Germline V CDR1 and CDR2: SGHRS, YFSETQ. In DNA form, the CDR3 reads TGCGCCAGCAGCTTGGAGAACAGGGGGCAACTGTTTTTT. This codes for CASSLENRGQLFF. Full variable domain (rest looked up from reference TRBV5-1 and TRBJ1-4): KAGVTQTPRYLIKTRGQQVTLSCSPISGHRSVSWYQQTPGQGLQFLFEYFSETQRNKGNFPGRFSGRQFSNSRSEMNVSTLELGDSALYLCASSLENRGQLFFGSGTQLSVL.

This clone ranks as medium-sized. This sequence joins TRBV4-1 and TRBJ2-1, with 8 bases identical to TRBD2. CDR3 length: 16 residues. V lost 2 bases and J lost 7; bases outside the gene matches: 10. CDR1 is MGHRA, CDR2 YSYEKL, per germline. The CDR3 nucleotides are TGCGCCAGCAGCCAATTCCGGGAGGGCCCGGGGAATGAGCAGTTCTTC. Translated: CASSQFREGPGNEQFF.

This chain uses TRBV7-2 with TRBJ2-3, with D possibly TRBD2 on 7 matching bases. This CDR3 has 13 amino acids. The V and J ends lost 5 bases and 9 bases respectively, with 15 bases between them. The germline V gene has CDR1 SGHTA and CDR2 FQGNSA. In DNA, the CDR3 is TGTGCCAGCAGCAACCCGGAGGGGGGGACGCAGTATTTT. Its protein is CASSNPEGGTQYF.

The chain recombines TRBV4-3 with TRBJ2-1; 14 bases match TRBD2. Looked up from germline, CDR1 is LGHNA and CDR2 is YSLEER. CDR3 length equals 17 residues. The V gene end was trimmed by 1 base and the J gene end by 6 bases; junction bases not matched to a gene: 5. Here the CDR3 reads CASSQGVGTSGSNEQFF. The DNA of the CDR3 is TGCGCCAGCAGCCAAGGGGTCGGGACTAGCGGGAGCAATGAGCAGTTCTTC.

This clone turned up a few times. V gene TRBV5-1 combines with J gene TRBJ2-1; TRBD2 matches 7 bases. CDR1 is SGHRS and CDR2 is YFSETQ in the germline V gene. J lost 9 bases, V lost 4 bases, and 13 bases had no gene match. CDR3 size: 15 residues. The DNA of the CDR3 is TGCGCCAGCAGCGATATAGCGTGGGAGGGCTTTGAGCAGTTCTTC. This codes for CASSDIAWEGFEQFF. The variable domain in full, completed from reference TRBV5-1 and TRBJ2-1, reads KAGVTQTPRYLIKTRGQQVTLSCSPISGHRSVSWYQQTPGQGLQFLFEYFSETQRNKGNFPGRFSGRQFSNSRSEMNVSTLELGDSALYLCASSDIAWEGFEQFFGPGTRLTVL.

J is TRBJ2-3 and V is TRBV25-1; 13 bases match TRBD2. Trimming at V came to 6 bases and at J to 5 bases, leaving 8 bases not matched to a gene. The CDR3 sequence is 16 residues long. The germline V gene encodes CDR1 MGHDK and CDR2 SYGVNS. The chain's CDR3 is CASSIGLAGVLDTQYF. The CDR3, as DNA: TGTGCCAGCAGCATCGGACTAGCGGGAGTTCTAGATACGCAGTATTTT.

This chain joins TRBV7-2 and TRBJ2-7, with a weak D call TRBD1 (6 bases). Germline V lookup: CDR1 SGHTA, CDR2 FQGNSA. The CDR3 extends over 16 amino acids. Between the trimmed V and J ends, which lost 5 bases and 0 bases, there was a span of 17 bases. CDR3: CASSPQGRLSSYEQYF. Here the CDR3 DNA reads TGTGCCAGCAGCCCCCAGGGGCGGCTGAGCTCCTACGAGCAGTACTTC.

Only one count was recorded for this clone. The V and J genes are TRBV10-1 and TRBJ2-1; D unresolved. Germline CDR1 and CDR2: WNHNN and SYGVQD (reference sequence). Trimming stripped 6 bases from V and 6 bases from J, with 6 bases between. This CDR3 region has 11 residues. The CDR3 sequence is CASSSFNEQFF. The CDR3 DNA follows: TGCGCCAGCAGCTCTTTCAATGAGCAGTTCTTC.

V is TRBV7-2 and J is TRBJ1-4; 9 positions match TRBD1. J lost 10 bases, V lost 4 bases, and 13 bases had no gene match. Germline CDR1 and CDR2: SGHTA and FQGNSA. The CDR3 runs 16 residues. The DNA for the CDR3 is TGTGCCAGCAGCTCACCGGCCGGGACAGGGAGTGGAAAACTGTTTTTT. Amino acid sequence: CASSSPAGTGSGKLFF. Full variable domain (remainder filled in from reference TRBV7-2 and TRBJ1-4): GAGVSQSPSNKVTEKGKDVELRCDPISGHTALYWYRQSLGQGLEFLIYFQGNSAPDKSGLPSDRFSAERTGGSVSTLTIQRTQQEDSAVYLCASSSPAGTGSGKLFFGSGTQLSVL.

The chain carries TRBV2 and TRBJ2-1, with 10 bases aligning to TRBD2. The CDR3 has 14 residues. After removal of 4 bases from V and 7 bases from J, the junction contained 4 bases not matched to a gene. Germline CDR1 reads SNHLY; CDR2 reads FYNNEI. CDR3 loop: CASSGSGRENEQFF. CDR3 DNA sequence: TGTGCCAGCAGTGGGAGCGGGAGGGAAAATGAGCAGTTCTTC.

The chain employs TRBV20-1 and TRBJ1-1; maybe TRBD1 (5 bases). Trimming removed 3 bases at V and 7 bases at J, with 9 bases between. There are 11 residues in the CDR3. Germline CDR1 reads DFQATT; CDR2 reads SNEGSKA (reference sequence). The CDR3 loop reads CSARQGFEAFF. CDR3 nucleotide sequence: TGCAGTGCTAGGCAGGGATTTGAAGCTTTCTTT.

The chain uses TRBV7-8 and TRBJ2-1; 8 bases line up with TRBD1. The CDR3 has 15 amino acids. J was trimmed by 2 bases and V by 5 bases; bases with no gene match: 5. Germline V gives CDR1 SGHVS, CDR2 FQNEAQ. The CDR3: CASSAGQGPYNEQFF. The CDR3 DNA follows: TGTGCCAGCAGCGCAGGACAGGGTCCCTACAATGAGCAGTTCTTC.

This chain uses TRBV28 with TRBJ2-2; D is undetermined. Germline CDR1 is MDHEN and CDR2 is SYDVKM. This CDR3 is 14 amino acids long. V was clipped by 6 bases and J by 0 bases, with 8 bases between them. The chain's CDR3 is CASSPRPNTGELFF. CDR3 nucleotides: TGTGCCAGCAGCCCTAGACCGAACACCGGGGAGCTGTTTTTT.

This rearrangement joins TRBV5-1 to TRBJ2-5; D possibly corresponds to TRBD2 (5 bases). This CDR3 is 14 amino acids long. The germline V and J ends were trimmed by 0 bases and 1 base, with 7 bases remaining between them. Germline-derived CDR1 and CDR2 are SGHRS and YFSETQ. The DNA of the CDR3 is TGCGCCAGCAGCTTGGGAGGGCCCCAAGAGACCCAGTACTTC. Translation gives CASSLGGPQETQYF.

The CDR3 here is CASSPTSLPGANVLTF. For the CDR3, the DNA is TGTGCCAGCAGCCCGACATCACTGCCTGGGGCCAACGTCCTGACTTTC. The rearrangement uses TRBV7-3 and TRBJ2-6; D is unclear. Germline assignment: CDR1 SGHTA and CDR2 FQGTGA. The CDR3 has 16 amino acids. V was cut by 5 bases and J by 2 bases, with 13 bases left in between.

This clone was observed a handful of times. The chain links TRBV7-9 to TRBJ1-2; TRBD1 is a possible D gene (6 bases). Germline CDR1 reads SEHNR; CDR2 reads FQNEAQ (reference sequence). The CDR3 length is 15 residues. V dropped 5 bases and J dropped 4 bases, with 17 bases sitting between them. The CDR3 bases are TGTGCCAGCAGCCCGCAGGGTTGGACAGCCTATGGCTACACCTTC. Its protein product is CASSPQGWTAYGYTF.

This chain links TRBV7-2 with TRBJ2-2; the match to TRBD2 covers 13 bases. This CDR3 comprises 16 residues. V gave up 5 bases and J gave up 8 bases; unmatched junction bases: 8. Germline CDR1 reads SGHTA; CDR2 reads FQGNSA. The DNA for the CDR3 is TGTGCCAGCAGCCTATCACTAGCGGGGGGGCCGGGGGAGCTGTTTTTT. This translates into CASSLSLAGGPGELFF.

This clone is a singleton in its sample. V is TRBV11-2 and J is TRBJ2-7; D perhaps matches TRBD2 (5 bases). Germline CDR1 is SGHAT and CDR2 is FQNNGV. Trimming removed 3 bases from V and 8 bases from J, with 14 bases in between. CDR3 length: 13 residues. CDR3 bases: TGTGCCAGCAGCTTGGAAGGGCCGGGGAAGCAGTACTTC. Translation gives CASSLEGPGKQYF.

This chain joins TRBV29-1 and TRBJ1-1; perhaps TRBD1 as D (5 bases). CDR1 is SQVTM and CDR2 is ANQGSEA in the germline V gene. V lost 7 bases and J 0 bases, leaving 15 bases between the germline ends. This CDR3 spans 14 amino acids. In DNA, the CDR3 is TGCAGCGCAGGGAGGGTCGCGCTGAACACTGAAGCTTTCTTT. The encoded protein is CSAGRVALNTEAFF.